One sample yielded the 28 T cell receptor beta chains listed below, sequenced in a study of blood T cell repertoires in COVID-19. Assay used: immunoSEQ multiplex PCR; TCRdb lists only in-frame clones, some missing. The sample lists over 85,000 clones; approximately 80% were seen once. Sequencing used peripheral blood. The receptors derive from a man aged 55-75 years with active or convalescent COVID-19.

The V gene is TRBV12-5, the J gene TRBJ2-1, with 8 nucleotides matching TRBD1. This CDR3 is 17 amino acids long. CDR1 and CDR2 (germline): LGHNT, FRNRAP. Trimming removed 4 bases from V and 8 bases from J; junction bases left unmatched: 16. CDR3 nucleotides: TGTGCTAGTGGTTCGGCCCTTAACCAGGGGGCGCGTGATGAGCAGTTCTTC. It specifies CASGSALNQGARDEQFF.

The chain uses TRBV24-1 and TRBJ1-5, with 8 positions matching TRBD1. V dropped 2 bases and J dropped 7; count of bases not matched to a gene: 9. Germline assignment: CDR1 KGHDR and CDR2 SFDVKD. The CDR3 totals 16 residues. The CDR3, as DNA: TGTGCCACCAGTGATTCGAGACACGGACAGGGCCAGCCCCAGCATTTT. Protein product: CATSDSRHGQGQPQHF.

J is TRBJ2-1 and V is TRBV5-1; D gene ambiguous. V was pared by 4 bases and J by 7 bases, with 12 bases between. The CDR3 covers 13 residues. Germline V lookup: CDR1 SGHRS, CDR2 YFSETQ. CDR3 region: CASSPRSGNEQFF. The CDR3 nucleotides read TGCGCCAGCAGCCCCCGTTCAGGAAATGAGCAGTTCTTC.

V gene TRBV10-1 combines with J gene TRBJ1-2, with a weak D call TRBD1 (5 bases). The CDR3 length is 16 residues. Germline-derived CDR1 and CDR2 are WNHNN and SYGVQD (reference sequence). V lost 5 bases, J lost 4 bases, and 20 bases lay in between. The CDR3 is CASSTPPLTGSYGYTF. The CDR3 nucleotides are TGCGCCAGCAGTACCCCTCCCCTAACAGGAAGCTATGGCTACACCTTC.

The chain links TRBV30 to TRBJ2-3; TRBD2 agrees at 8 bases. This CDR3 contains 17 residues. Looked up from germline, CDR1 is GTSNPN and CDR2 is SVGIG (reference sequence). V lost 2 bases to trimming and J lost 0 bases; unmatched junction nucleotides: 10. CDR3 sequence: CAWSRTWTSLSTDTQYF. As DNA, the CDR3 is TGTGCCTGGAGTAGGACCTGGACTAGCCTTAGCACAGATACGCAGTATTTT. Filled out from reference TRBV30 and TRBJ2-3, the complete variable domain reads SQTIHQWPATLVQPVGSPLSLECTVEGTSNPNLYWYRQAAGRGLQLLFYSVGIGQISSEVPQNLSASRPQDRQFILSSKKLLLSDSGFYLCAWSRTWTSLSTDTQYFGPGTRLTVL.

The chain joins TRBV11-2 to TRBJ2-1, with D maybe TRBD2 (6 bases). The V end lost 2 bases, the J end lost 2 bases, and 10 bases lay between the germline ends. CDR1 and CDR2 from the germline V gene are SGHAT and FQNNGV. The CDR3 length is 15 residues. In DNA form, the CDR3 reads TGTGCCAGCAGCTTAAGCGGGCAAACCTACAATGAGCAGTTCTTC. It specifies CASSLSGQTYNEQFF.

This clone appeared once. This rearrangement joins TRBV5-6 to TRBJ2-3, with 8 bases matching TRBD2. This CDR3 has 16 residues. V dropped 1 base and J dropped 1; count of bases not matched to a gene: 5. Germline V gene sequence: CDR1 SGHDT, CDR2 YYEEEE. CDR3 amino acids: CASSLREGRRTDTQYF. The CDR3 region has the DNA TGTGCCAGCAGCTTGCGGGAGGGCCGGCGCACAGATACGCAGTATTTT.

CDR3 sequence: CASSFQGPWETQYF. The CDR3 bases are TGCGCCAGCAGCTTCCAGGGCCCTTGGGAGACCCAGTACTTC. The chain employs TRBV5-1 and TRBJ2-5; possibly TRBD1 for D (5 bases). Germline CDR1 SGHRS, CDR2 YFSETQ. V was trimmed by 2 bases and J by 5 bases, leaving 13 bases between them. The CDR3 extends over 14 amino acids. Variable domain in full (rest from reference TRBV5-1 and TRBJ2-5): KAGVTQTPRYLIKTRGQQVTLSCSPISGHRSVSWYQQTPGQGLQFLFEYFSETQRNKGNFPGRFSGRQFSNSRSEMNVSTLELGDSALYLCASSFQGPWETQYFGPGTRLLVL.

This clone was recorded many times. The chain combines TRBV9 with TRBJ2-3; 13 nucleotides match TRBD2. Germline values: CDR1 SGDLS, CDR2 YYNGEE. This CDR3 has 16 amino acids. With 3 bases clipped from V and 2 bases from J, the junction kept 3 bases outside the gene matches. The CDR3 bases are TGTGCCAGCAGCGCGGGACTAGCGGGAATCACAGATACGCAGTATTTT. It is translated as CASSAGLAGITDTQYF.

The V gene is TRBV19, the J gene TRBJ1-2, with 9 bases lining up with TRBD1. The CDR3 contains 16 residues. V shed 4 bases, J shed 3 bases, and the junction held 9 bases outside the gene matches. From germline, CDR1 is LNHDA and CDR2 SQIVND (reference sequence). The CDR3 nucleotides read TGTGCCAGTAGTACCTGGGACAGGGTAACGGACTATGGCTACACCTTC. This codes for CASSTWDRVTDYGYTF.

The chain carries TRBV4-2 and TRBJ1-5; 8 bases match TRBD1. This CDR3 contains 14 residues. Germline-derived CDR1 and CDR2 are LGHNA and YNFKEQ. The V gene end was trimmed by 4 bases and the J gene end by 5 bases; junction bases not matched to a gene: 4. The CDR3 coding sequence is TGTGCCAGCAGCCGAGACAGGGGTGATCAGCCCCAGCATTTT. Protein: CASSRDRGDQPQHF.

This chain uses TRBV16 with TRBJ1-5; TRBD1 matches 8 bases. The CDR3 contains 16 residues. Trimming cost V 2 bases and J 3 bases; bases outside gene matches: 6. Looked up from germline, CDR1 is KGHSY and CDR2 is FQNENV. CDR3 sequence reads: CASSQQADRVNQPQHF. CDR3 nucleotide sequence: TGTGCCAGCAGCCAACAAGCGGACAGGGTCAATCAGCCCCAGCATTTT.

The rearrangement links TRBV10-3 to TRBJ1-1; D gene unclear. In germline, CDR1 is ENHRY, CDR2 SYGVKD. The CDR3 consists of 13 residues. V was pared by 3 bases and J by 7 bases, with 12 bases between. CDR3 sequence: CAISEPAQREAFF. For the CDR3, the DNA is TGTGCCATCAGTGAACCGGCCCAGCGTGAAGCTTTCTTT.

This chain links TRBV4-1 with TRBJ2-1; 9 bases align to TRBD1. The CDR3 is made up of 14 amino acids. V gave up 4 bases and J gave up 7 bases; unmatched junction bases: 5. Germline CDR1 and CDR2: MGHRA and YSYEKL. The CDR3 coding sequence is TGCGCCAGCAGCCCCGGGACAGGGCCGAATGAGCAGTTCTTC. It yields the protein CASSPGTGPNEQFF.

The genes are TRBV27 and TRBJ1-1; TRBD1 might be the D (6 bases). The CDR3 loop spans 13 amino acids. CDR1 and CDR2 (germline): MNHEY, SMNVEV (reference sequence). V was trimmed by 3 bases and J by 7 bases, leaving 12 bases between them. The CDR3 reads CASSLVEGVEAFF. CDR3 DNA: TGTGCCAGCAGTTTGGTTGAGGGGGTTGAAGCTTTCTTT.

The genes are TRBV7-9 and TRBJ1-1, with TRBD1 matching 9 bases. CDR1 SEHNR and CDR2 FQNEAQ come from the germline V gene (reference sequence). The trim removed 5 bases at V and 10 bases at J, leaving 17 bases unmatched. The CDR3 runs 16 residues. CDR3 coding DNA: TGTGCCAGCAGCCACCTTTTTACACAGGGGGCAGGTCGAGCTTTCTTT. It translates to CASSHLFTQGAGRAFF.

J is TRBJ2-7 and V is TRBV28; tentative D call: TRBD1 (6 bases). CDR1 and CDR2 (germline): MDHEN, SYDVKM. With 5 bases removed from V and 5 bases from J, the gap between germline ends came to 19 bases. The CDR3 consists of 15 residues. As DNA, the CDR3 is TGTGCCAGCAGTCTCGGACAGACGGCCGGAGACGAGCAGTACTTC. Translating it yields CASSLGQTAGDEQYF.

This rearrangement joins TRBV28 to TRBJ1-5; 8 positions agree with TRBD1. The V and J ends lost 9 bases and 2 bases, in that order; junction bases with no gene match: 9. Per germline, CDR1 MDHEN and CDR2 SYDVKM. This CDR3 has 15 residues. DNA of the CDR3: TGTGCCAGTCTCGGGGTGGGACAGGGCAATCAGCCCCAGCATTTT. Its protein product is CASLGVGQGNQPQHF.

This chain links TRBV28 with TRBJ1-5; D is ambiguous. The CDR3 contains 14 residues. V shed 5 bases and J shed 7 bases, with 15 bases lying between them. Germline assignment: CDR1 MDHEN and CDR2 SYDVKM. CDR3 residues: CASSSGLRSQPQHF. In DNA form, the CDR3 reads TGTGCCAGCAGTAGCGGGCTGAGGAGCCAGCCCCAGCATTTT.

This rearrangement joins TRBV6-5 to TRBJ1-2; possibly TRBD1 for D (6 bases). The CDR3 has 14 amino acids. Trimming removed 6 bases from V and 0 bases from J, with 11 bases in between. From germline, CDR1 is MNHEY and CDR2 SVGAGI. The CDR3 DNA reads as TGTGCCAGCAGGCGGACAGCCGCTAACTATGGCTACACCTTC. Amino acids: CASRRTAANYGYTF.

This rearrangement joins TRBV5-1 to TRBJ2-3, with D uncertain. The germline CDR1 and CDR2 sequences are SGHRS and YFSETQ. Trimming left V 3 bases short and J 4 bases short, with 6 bases between. The CDR3 totals 12 residues. The CDR3 nucleotides read TGCGCCAGCAGCTCAGGCCCAGATACGCAGTATTTT. Its translation: CASSSGPDTQYF.

A few counts support this clone. V usage is TRBV5-1 and J usage is TRBJ1-4; the D gene is possibly TRBD1 (6 bases). The CDR3 consists of 17 residues. Germline assignment: CDR1 SGHRS and CDR2 YFSETQ. The ends were cut back, 4 bases at V and 8 bases at J, with 24 bases in the middle. The CDR3 bases are TGCGCCAGCAGCGCCTGGACCACAGGGAGTATAGGAGAAAAACTGTTTTTT. This gives the protein CASSAWTTGSIGEKLFF.

The rearrangement links TRBV5-1 to TRBJ2-3, with 8 bases lining up with TRBD2. Germline-derived CDR1 and CDR2 are SGHRS and YFSETQ. The CDR3 has 15 amino acids. The V and J ends lost 2 bases and 5 bases, in that order; junction bases with no gene match: 7. Here the CDR3 reads CASSLNSGAGDTQYF. CDR3 sequence (DNA): TGCGCCAGCAGCTTAAATAGCGGGGCGGGAGATACGCAGTATTTT.

The genes are TRBV18 and TRBJ2-1; 7 bases are a match to TRBD2. The CDR3 covers 15 residues. V lost 3 bases, J lost 5 bases, and 7 bases stayed unmatched. Germline CDR1 is KGHSH and CDR2 is LQKENI. CDR3 protein: CASSPAGAKHNEQFF. CDR3 in DNA: TGTGCCAGCTCACCCGCGGGAGCGAAGCACAATGAGCAGTTCTTC.

This CDR3 reads CASSQEVPAAPLHF. CDR3 DNA sequence: TGTGCCAGCAGCCAAGAGGTACCTGCAGCGCCCCTCCACTTT. The rearrangement joins TRBV14 to TRBJ1-6; D is ambiguous. The CDR3 runs to 14 residues. Trimming pared 0 bases from V and 13 bases from J, leaving 13 bases between. Germline CDR1 reads SGHDN; CDR2 reads FVKESK. Complete variable domain (other parts from reference TRBV14 and TRBJ1-6): EAGVTQFPSHSVIEKGQTVTLRCDPISGHDNLYWYRRVMGKEIKFLLHFVKESKQDESGMPNNRFLAERTGGTYSTLKVQPAELEDSGVYFCASSQEVPAAPLHFGNGTRLTVT.

This clone was found a few times. The gene calls are TRBV7-2 and TRBJ2-1, with 10 bases that match TRBD2. After removal of 5 bases from V and 4 bases from J, the junction contained 17 bases not matched to a gene. Germline values: CDR1 SGHTA, CDR2 FQGNSA. The CDR3 has 19 amino acids. The CDR3: CASSHMEVLAGERYNEQFF. In DNA form, the CDR3 reads TGTGCCAGCAGCCACATGGAGGTGCTAGCGGGAGAGAGATACAATGAGCAGTTCTTC.

This chain joins TRBV4-2 and TRBJ2-1, with D possibly matching TRBD2 (5 bases). The germline V gene has CDR1 LGHNA and CDR2 YNFKEQ. This CDR3 is built from 16 residues. V was trimmed by 1 base and J by 8 bases, leaving 18 bases between them. CDR3 sequence reads: CASSQGSLELSDEQFF. The CDR3 coding sequence is TGTGCCAGCAGCCAAGGTAGCCTTGAACTTAGCGATGAGCAGTTCTTC.

This clone occurred a few times. The junction departs from germline at one end; a sequencing error may be responsible. The V call is TRBV6-1, the J call TRBJ2-5; D possibly corresponds to TRBD1 (6 bases). This CDR3 is built from 15 residues. In germline, CDR1 is MNHNS, CDR2 SASEGT. The CDR3 DNA sequence: TGTGCCTGCAGTGATGGGTGGGGGCAGGGAGAGACCCAGTACTTC. It codes for CACSDGWGQGETQYF.